These 5 T cell receptor beta chains originate from one sample sequenced in a study of early stage breast cancer tumors. Sequenced by immunoSEQ multiplex PCR; TCRdb stores in-frame clones only, minus some. The sample holds fewer than 30,000 clones; more than 80% are singletons and the top ten take about 13%. Sequencing was performed on blood. Source of these receptors: a person in their sixties with breast cancer.

V and J are TRBV30 and TRBJ2-2; 7 bases are a match to TRBD2. The CDR3 length is 17 residues. Germline-derived CDR1 and CDR2 are GTSNPN and SVGIG (reference sequence). V lost 0 bases and J lost 3; bases outside the gene matches: 10. The CDR3 DNA follows: TGTGCCTGGAGTGTGGGAGGCGGGAGTTTGGACACCGGGGAGCTGTTTTTT. Translating gives CAWSVGGGSLDTGELFF.

This rearrangement joins TRBV30 to TRBJ2-7, with 8 bases lining up with TRBD1. V shed 0 bases, J shed 3 bases, and the junction held 4 bases outside the gene matches. This CDR3 comprises 14 residues. Per germline, CDR1 GTSNPN and CDR2 SVGIG (reference sequence). The CDR3 sequence: CAWSVGDRGYEQYF. In DNA form, the CDR3 reads TGTGCCTGGAGTGTAGGCGACAGGGGCTACGAGCAGTACTTC. Together with reference TRBV30 and TRBJ2-7, the CDR3 gives the full variable domain: SQTIHQWPATLVQPVGSPLSLECTVEGTSNPNLYWYRQAAGRGLQLLFYSVGIGQISSEVPQNLSASRPQDRQFILSSKKLLLSDSGFYLCAWSVGDRGYEQYFGPGTRLTVT.

This chain connects TRBV18 to TRBJ2-2, with 9 bases matching TRBD1. CDR1 and CDR2 from the germline V gene are KGHSH and LQKENI. V dropped 3 bases and J dropped 7; count of bases not matched to a gene: 9. The CDR3 runs to 16 residues. This CDR3 is CASSPGQGWINGELFF. As DNA, the CDR3 is TGTGCCAGCTCACCGGGACAGGGTTGGATAAACGGGGAGCTGTTTTTT.

V is TRBV11-2 and J is TRBJ2-7; 10 nucleotides align to TRBD2. V trimming: 5 bases; J trimming: 5 bases; junction bases outside the gene matches: 9. This CDR3 comprises 15 residues. Looked up from germline, CDR1 is SGHAT and CDR2 is FQNNGV. The CDR3 sequence is CASSPMASGSHEQYF. CDR3 nucleotides: TGTGCCAGCAGCCCCATGGCTAGCGGGAGTCACGAGCAGTACTTC.

The chain is built from TRBV11-3 and TRBJ2-7; 10 positions match TRBD2. Per the germline V gene, CDR1 is SGHNT and CDR2 is YENEEA. Trimming at V came to 5 bases and at J to 3 bases, leaving 10 bases not matched to a gene. The CDR3 runs to 16 residues. The CDR3 loop reads CASSAVETSGFYEQYF. CDR3 nucleotide sequence: TGTGCCAGCAGCGCCGTCGAGACTAGCGGGTTCTACGAGCAGTACTTC.